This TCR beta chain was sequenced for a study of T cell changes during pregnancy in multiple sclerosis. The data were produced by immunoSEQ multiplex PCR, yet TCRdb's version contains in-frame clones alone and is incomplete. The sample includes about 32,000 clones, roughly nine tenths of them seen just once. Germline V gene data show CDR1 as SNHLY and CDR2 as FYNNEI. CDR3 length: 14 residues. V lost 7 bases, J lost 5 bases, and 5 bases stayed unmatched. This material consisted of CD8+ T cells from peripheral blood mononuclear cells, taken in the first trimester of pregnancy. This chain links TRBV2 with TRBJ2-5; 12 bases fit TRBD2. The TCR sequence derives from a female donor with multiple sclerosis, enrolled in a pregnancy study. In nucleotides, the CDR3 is TGTGCCAGCACGACTAGCGGGAGTTATGAGACCCAGTACTTC. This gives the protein CASTTSGSYETQYF.